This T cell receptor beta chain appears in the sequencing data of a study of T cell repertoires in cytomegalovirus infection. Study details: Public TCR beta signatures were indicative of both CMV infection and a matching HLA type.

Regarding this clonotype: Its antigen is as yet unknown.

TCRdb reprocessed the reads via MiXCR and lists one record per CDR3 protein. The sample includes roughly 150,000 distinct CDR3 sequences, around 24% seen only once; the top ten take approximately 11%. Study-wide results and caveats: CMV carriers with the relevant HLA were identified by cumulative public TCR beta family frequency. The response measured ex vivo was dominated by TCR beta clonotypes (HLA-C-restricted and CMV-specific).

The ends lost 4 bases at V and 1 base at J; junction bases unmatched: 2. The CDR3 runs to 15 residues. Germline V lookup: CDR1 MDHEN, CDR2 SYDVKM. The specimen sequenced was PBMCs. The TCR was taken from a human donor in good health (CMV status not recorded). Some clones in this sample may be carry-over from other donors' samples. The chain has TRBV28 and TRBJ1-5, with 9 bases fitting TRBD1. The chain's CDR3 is CASSWDRASNQPQHF. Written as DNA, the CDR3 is TGTGCCAGCAGTTGGGACAGGGCCAGCAATCAGCCCCAGCATTTT.